This TCR beta chain comes out of a study of response to subunit inactivated influenza vaccine. Findings of the study overall: The authors offered the suggestion that each seasonal influenza vaccination recruits few new T cells.

The CDR3 has 14 residues. V gave up 8 bases and J gave up 1 base; unmatched junction bases: 5. TCRdb redid the calling of the RT-PCR reads with MiXCR, one entry per CDR3 protein. The sample includes a few hundred thousand distinct CDR3 sequences, 12% to 15% of them seen just once. This clonotype came up many times. Antigen: not known. The rearrangement links TRBV12-3 or TRBV12-4 to TRBJ2-1, with 7 bases lining up with TRBD1. Sequenced here: PBMCs from blood, sampled about 11 days after vaccination. The source is a man aged 50-60 years who received an inactivated influenza vaccine. CDR3 bases: TGTGCCAGCTGCCGGGACAGTTCCTACAATGAGCAGTTCTTC. Encoded protein: CASCRDSSYNEQFF.